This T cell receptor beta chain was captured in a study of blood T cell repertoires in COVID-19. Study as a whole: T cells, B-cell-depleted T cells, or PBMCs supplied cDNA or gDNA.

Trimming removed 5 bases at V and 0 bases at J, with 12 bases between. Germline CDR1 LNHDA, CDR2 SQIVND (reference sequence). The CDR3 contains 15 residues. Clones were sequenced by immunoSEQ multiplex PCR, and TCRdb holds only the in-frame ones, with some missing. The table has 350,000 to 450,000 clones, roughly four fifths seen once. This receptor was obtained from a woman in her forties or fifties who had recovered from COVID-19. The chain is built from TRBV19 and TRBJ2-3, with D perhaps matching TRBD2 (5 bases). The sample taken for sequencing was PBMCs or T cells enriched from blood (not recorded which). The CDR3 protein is CASSSKGVSTDTQYF. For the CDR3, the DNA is TGTGCCAGTAGTTCAAAGGGAGTTAGCACAGATACGCAGTATTTT.